This T cell receptor beta chain was captured in a study of cytomegalovirus exposure and HLA in healthy donors. Study overall: A data release that came early held approximately 85 million unique TCRs from HLA-typed donors. Study-wide results and caveats: A missense DCLRE1C variant was associated with V- and J-gene trimming of TCR beta chains in a later analysis, and an independent cohort replicated the association. Among donors in an Asian-associated ancestry cluster, a later analysis reportedly found fewer N-insertions than the roughly 700-donor mean.

This clone was counted a few times. Its antigen is still unknown. PCR amplification relied on 60 Vbeta primers (plus 13 Jbeta primers). Measured with immunoSEQ multiplex PCR; TCRdb has only the in-frame clones, and not every one. The profile shows roughly 77,000 clones, more than 70% of them singletons. The CDR3 contains 13 residues. Trimming removed 10 bases at V and 8 bases at J, with 17 bases between. The germline V gene encodes CDR1 SNHLY and CDR2 FYNNEI. The chain couples TRBV2 to TRBJ1-4; D possibly corresponds to TRBD1 (6 bases). The source of this sequence is a woman between 40 and 50 years old in good health and CMV-seropositive. The sequenced material came from PBMCs. DNA of the CDR3: TGTGCCAACTCGGGACACTCGAAGGAAAAACTGTTTTTT. Translation gives CANSGHSKEKLFF.